A single sample gave rise to the 28 T cell receptor beta chains below, sequenced in a study of cytomegalovirus exposure and HLA in healthy donors. Generated by immunoSEQ multiplex PCR, the TCRdb table keeps only in-frame clones and is missing some. The data contain around 400,000 clones, 86% of them seen just once; the ten biggest clones take up approximately 0.8%. The sample consisted of PBMCs. These receptors all stem from a woman aged 18-29 years in good health and CMV-seronegative.

This clone was observed once. This chain connects TRBV28 to TRBJ1-6; weak D call: TRBD1 (6 bases). Trimming took 3 bases from V and 9 from J, leaving 12 bases between them. The length of the CDR3 is 14 residues. The germline gives CDR1 MDHEN, CDR2 SYDVKM. This chain's CDR3 is CASSFGGAGSPLHF. CDR3 DNA sequence: TGTGCCAGCAGTTTTGGGGGCGCGGGTTCACCCCTCCACTTT.

CDR3 sequence (DNA): TGTGCCACTCAGGGAGGGGATCATCAGTACTTC. Translating gives CATQGGDHQYF. The V gene is TRBV19, the J gene TRBJ2-7; 7 bases match TRBD2. This CDR3 region has 11 residues. Germline V gene data show CDR1 as LNHDA and CDR2 as SQIVND (reference sequence). V trimming: 10 bases; J trimming: 10 bases; junction bases outside the gene matches: 10.

The gene calls are TRBV9 and TRBJ2-1, with D perhaps TRBD2 (6 bases). This CDR3 is 16 amino acids long. Germline V CDR1 and CDR2: SGDLS, YYNGEE. The V gene lost 0 bases and the J gene lost 9 bases, with 19 bases spanning the gap. The CDR3 here is CASSVVADVWMSEQFF. The CDR3 DNA is TGTGCCAGCAGCGTAGTAGCGGACGTTTGGATGAGTGAGCAGTTCTTC.

The table lists this clone with a count of one. The V gene is TRBV11-2, the J gene TRBJ2-3; 9 nucleotides agree with TRBD2. Germline V gene data show CDR1 as SGHAT and CDR2 as FQNNGV. J was trimmed by 2 bases and V by 1 base; bases with no gene match: 1. The CDR3 has 15 amino acids. For the CDR3, the DNA is TGTGCCAGCAGCTTAGCTAGCGGGACCACAGATACGCAGTATTTT. As protein: CASSLASGTTDTQYF.

The V gene is TRBV6-1, the J gene TRBJ2-7; 8 bases align to TRBD2. The trim removed 2 bases at V and 3 bases at J, leaving 6 bases unmatched. There are 15 residues in the CDR3. Germline V gene lookup returns CDR1 MNHNS and CDR2 SASEGT. The CDR3 region is CASSEISGTSYEQYF. CDR3 DNA: TGTGCCAGCAGTGAAATTTCCGGGACTAGCTACGAGCAGTACTTC.

The chain uses TRBV19 and TRBJ1-1, with a possible D match to TRBD1 (6 bases). Trimming removed 8 bases from V and 1 base from J, with 17 bases in between. There are 15 residues in the CDR3. Germline V gene data show CDR1 as LNHDA and CDR2 as SQIVND (reference sequence). The CDR3 loop is CASARRGGANTEAFF. For the CDR3, the DNA is TGTGCCAGTGCTAGAAGAGGGGGGGCGAACACTGAAGCTTTCTTT.

This clone occurred once. This rearrangement joins TRBV11-1 to TRBJ1-1, with 7 bases aligning to TRBD1. Germline CDR1 is SGHAT and CDR2 is FQDESV (reference sequence). The CDR3 is 12 amino acids. J lost 11 bases, V lost 4 bases, and 7 bases had no gene match. The CDR3: CASSWYRGDAFF. In nucleotides, the CDR3 is TGTGCCAGCAGCTGGTACAGGGGTGACGCTTTCTTT.

The rearrangement uses TRBV19 and TRBJ1-2; 10 bases agree with TRBD1. CDR3 length: 13 residues. V shed 6 bases and J 4 bases; nucleotides not matched to a gene: 2. Germline V gives CDR1 LNHDA, CDR2 SQIVND (reference sequence). CDR3 coding DNA: TGTGCCAGTAGGGACAGGGGGAGCTATGGCTACACCTTC. Its protein product is CASRDRGSYGYTF. Using reference TRBV19 and TRBJ1-2 for the parts outside the CDR3, the full variable domain is DGGITQSPKYLFRKEGQNVTLSCEQNLNHDAMYWYRQDPGQGLRLIYYSQIVNDFQKGDIAEGYSVSREKKESFPLTVTSAQKNPTAFYLCASRDRGSYGYTFGSGTRLTVV.

The chain recombines TRBV28 with TRBJ1-1; D possibly corresponds to TRBD1 (5 bases). Deletions cut 3 bases from V and 0 bases from J, with 14 bases between. Germline values: CDR1 MDHEN, CDR2 SYDVKM. The CDR3 is 16 residues long. CDR3 protein: CASSFVQGRMNTEAFF. The CDR3 DNA reads as TGTGCCAGCAGTTTCGTGCAGGGCAGGATGAACACTGAAGCTTTCTTT.

This chain joins TRBV5-6 and TRBJ2-1; no definite D call. Germline CDR1 SGHDT, CDR2 YYEEEE. Trimming cost V 1 base and J 0 bases, with 11 bases left between them. This CDR3 is 16 amino acids long. The CDR3 region is CASSLLTGSSYNEQFF. CDR3 sequence (DNA): TGTGCCAGCAGCTTGCTCACGGGTAGCTCCTACAATGAGCAGTTCTTC.

The chain links TRBV28 to TRBJ2-7; 11 nucleotides align to TRBD1. The junction had 13 bases not matched to a gene; V was cut back by 5 bases and J by 4 bases. Germline V CDR1 and CDR2: MDHEN, SYDVKM. CDR3 length equals 17 residues. DNA for the CDR3: TGTGCCAGCAGTCAGACTTCCGGGACAGGGGGACGTTACGAGCAGTACTTC. It encodes CASSQTSGTGGRYEQYF.

This chain links TRBV5-4 with TRBJ2-7, with D hard to call. Germline V gene sequence: CDR1 SGHNT, CDR2 YYREEE (reference sequence). This CDR3 has 12 amino acids. V was pared by 2 bases and J by 6 bases, with 9 bases between. The CDR3 loop is CASSLGGREQYF. The CDR3 nucleotides are TGTGCCAGCAGCTTAGGCGGTCGCGAGCAGTACTTC.

Of note for this clone: At the DNA level, this CDR3 is encoded by other sequences in the same sample as well. The chain couples TRBV7-6 to TRBJ2-7; 11 bases line up with TRBD2. This CDR3 comprises 15 residues. CDR1 is SGHVS and CDR2 is FNYEAQ in the germline V gene. V shed 1 base, J shed 2 bases, and the junction held 1 base outside the gene matches. CDR3: CASSLGLAGPYEQYF. Here the CDR3 DNA reads TGTGCCAGCAGCTTAGGACTAGCGGGGCCCTACGAGCAGTACTTC.

The rearrangement joins TRBV6-6 to TRBJ1-6; 11 bases align to TRBD1. Germline V gene data show CDR1 as MNHNY and CDR2 as SVGAGI (reference sequence). The length of the CDR3 is 16 residues. V was pared by 2 bases and J by 6 bases, with 3 bases of the junction left unmatched. CDR3 amino acids: CASSYPGQGVNSPLHF. CDR3 coding DNA: TGTGCCAGCAGTTACCCGGGACAGGGGGTTAATTCACCCCTCCACTTT.

The rearrangement links TRBV2 to TRBJ2-1; 7 bases are a match to TRBD2. Unmatched junction bases numbered 13, after V lost 6 bases and J lost 14 bases. The CDR3 covers 13 residues. Germline loops: CDR1 SNHLY, CDR2 FYNNEI. DNA of the CDR3: TGTGCCAGCAGGGACCCCCAGCGGGATAGAGAGTTCTTC. This codes for CASRDPQRDREFF.

The table lists this clone with a count of one. The chain carries TRBV6-4 and TRBJ2-1; 7 positions match TRBD2. Losses at the gene ends were 4 bases for V and 9 bases for J; bases not matched to a gene: 12. Germline-derived CDR1 and CDR2 are MRHNA and SNTAGT. This CDR3 contains 15 residues. CDR3 DNA: TGTGCCAGCAGTGCTCAGCGGGAAGATAGGGGTGAGCAGTTCTTC. Amino acids: CASSAQREDRGEQFF.

V and J are TRBV15 and TRBJ2-7; D possibly corresponds to TRBD1 (6 bases). The germline CDR1 and CDR2 sequences are LNHNV and YYDKDF (reference sequence). V lost 1 base and J 3 bases, leaving 10 bases between the germline ends. This CDR3 comprises 14 residues. CDR3 nucleotides: TGTGCCACCAGCAGAGGGACAGCATACTACGAGCAGTACTTC. Amino acid sequence: CATSRGTAYYEQYF.

This chain joins TRBV4-1 and TRBJ1-1, with D hard to call. The V gene's germline CDR1 is MGHRA and CDR2 YSYEKL. Deletions cut 3 bases from V and 1 base from J, with 12 bases between. This CDR3 contains 15 residues. CDR3 sequence (DNA): TGCGCCAGCAGCCACATTAGCTTAAAGAACACTGAAGCTTTCTTT. This translates into CASSHISLKNTEAFF.

The chain recombines TRBV28 with TRBJ1-2, with 7 bases fitting TRBD1. The germline CDR1 and CDR2 sequences are MDHEN and SYDVKM. The V and J ends lost 6 bases and 7 bases, in that order; junction bases with no gene match: 5. The CDR3 is 12 amino acids. The CDR3 sequence: CASSFTGAGYTF. The DNA for the CDR3 is TGTGCCAGCAGCTTCACAGGGGCTGGCTACACCTTC.

The chain uses TRBV7-9 and TRBJ1-3, with D hard to call. Trimming stripped 8 bases from V and 7 bases from J, with 9 bases between. Germline CDR1 SEHNR, CDR2 FQNEAQ (reference sequence). This CDR3 spans 11 amino acids. The CDR3 is CASAPGNTIYF. CDR3 coding DNA: TGTGCCAGCGCCCCCGGGAACACCATATATTTT.

J is TRBJ2-1 and V is TRBV7-8; 11 nucleotides agree with TRBD2. V lost 5 bases to trimming and J lost 7 bases; unmatched junction nucleotides: 10. Germline CDR1 is SGHVS and CDR2 is FQNEAQ. The CDR3 is 16 residues long. The CDR3 nucleotides read TGTGCCAGCAGCCCAGGGGCTAGCGGGGGGTATAATGAGCAGTTCTTC. Translation gives CASSPGASGGYNEQFF.

The chain recombines TRBV18 with TRBJ1-1, with 8 bases that match TRBD1. V trimming: 2 bases; J trimming: 1 base; junction bases outside the gene matches: 6. Germline values: CDR1 KGHSH, CDR2 LQKENI. CDR3 length: 16 amino acids. The CDR3 sequence: CASSPGAGGANTEAFF. The CDR3, as DNA: TGTGCCAGCTCACCAGGGGCAGGGGGCGCGAACACTGAAGCTTTCTTT. Full variable domain (missing parts from reference TRBV18 and TRBJ1-1): NAGVMQNPRHLVRRRGQEARLRCSPMKGHSHVYWYRQLPEEGLKFMVYLQKENIIDESGMPKERFSAEFPKEGPSILRIQQVVRGDSAAYFCASSPGAGGANTEAFFGQGTRLTVV.

The CDR3 coding sequence is TGCGCCAGCAGCCGCCCCACTAGCACAGATACGCAGTATTTT. Amino acids: CASSRPTSTDTQYF. The gene calls are TRBV5-1 and TRBJ2-3; D gene uncertain. Per the germline V gene, CDR1 is SGHRS and CDR2 is YFSETQ. The CDR3 has 14 residues. V gave up 4 bases and J gave up 0 bases, with 9 bases separating them. The whole variable domain, remainder taken from reference TRBV5-1 and TRBJ2-3, is KAGVTQTPRYLIKTRGQQVTLSCSPISGHRSVSWYQQTPGQGLQFLFEYFSETQRNKGNFPGRFSGRQFSNSRSEMNVSTLELGDSALYLCASSRPTSTDTQYFGPGTRLTVL.

The V call is TRBV19, the J call TRBJ2-1; 8 bases agree with TRBD1. This CDR3 comprises 15 residues. Germline lookup yields CDR1 LNHDA and CDR2 SQIVND (reference sequence). J lost 5 bases, V lost 5 bases, and 8 bases had no gene match. CDR3 nucleotides: TGTGCCAGTAGTCCCTTGGACAGGGTCCACAATGAGCAGTTCTTC. It yields the protein CASSPLDRVHNEQFF.

The chain couples TRBV2 to TRBJ2-5; 8 bases agree with TRBD2. This CDR3 contains 16 residues. The V and J ends lost 4 bases and 4 bases, in that order; junction bases with no gene match: 11. Germline CDR1 SNHLY, CDR2 FYNNEI. Here the CDR3 DNA reads TGTGCCAGCAGTGCCCGGGGTAGCGGGGTAGCAGAGACCCAGTACTTC. Encoded protein: CASSARGSGVAETQYF.

The CDR3 DNA follows: TGCGCCAGCAGCTTGGATTTGACTGGGAACACTGAAGCTTTCTTT. Amino acid sequence: CASSLDLTGNTEAFF. This chain joins TRBV5-1 and TRBJ1-1; no clear D. The germline V and J ends were trimmed by 0 bases and 1 base, with 10 bases remaining between them. CDR3 size: 15 residues. From germline, CDR1 is SGHRS and CDR2 YFSETQ.

The J gene is TRBJ2-1, the V gene TRBV28; D gene ambiguous. CDR1 is MDHEN, CDR2 SYDVKM, per germline. With 5 bases removed from V and 6 bases from J, the gap between germline ends came to 17 bases. The CDR3 runs to 15 residues. The CDR3 DNA is TGTGCCAGCAGTCCCCGAGTGCAGGCCCCCAATGAGCAGTTCTTC. Translation: CASSPRVQAPNEQFF. The whole variable domain, remainder taken from reference TRBV28 and TRBJ2-1, is DVKVTQSSRYLVKRTGEKVFLECVQDMDHENMFWYRQDPGLGLRLIYFSYDVKMKEKGDIPEGYSVSREKKERFSLILESASTNQTSMYLCASSPRVQAPNEQFFGPGTRLTVL.

The rearrangement joins TRBV30 to TRBJ2-1, with 9 bases lining up with TRBD2. Germline CDR1 is GTSNPN and CDR2 is SVGIG (reference sequence). The CDR3 contains 13 residues. V shed 5 bases, J shed 10 bases, and the junction held 9 bases outside the gene matches. The CDR3 spells CAWLAGGPREQFF. The CDR3 DNA is TGTGCCTGGCTGGCGGGAGGGCCACGCGAGCAGTTCTTC. Full variable domain (missing parts from reference TRBV30 and TRBJ2-1): SQTIHQWPATLVQPVGSPLSLECTVEGTSNPNLYWYRQAAGRGLQLLFYSVGIGQISSEVPQNLSASRPQDRQFILSSKKLLLSDSGFYLCAWLAGGPREQFFGPGTRLTVL.